This TCR beta chain was identified during a study of technical replicates of blood from a handful of donors. Libraries were prepared by immunoSEQ multiplex PCR; TCRdb keeps only in-frame clonotypes and omits some of them. The table lists fewer than 60,000 clones, approximately 90% of them singletons. The clonotype was recovered from a human donor in good health. Some clones in this sample may be carry-over from other donors' samples. The specimen was PBMCs.

In DNA form, the CDR3 reads TGTGCCAGCAGCCAAATAGCGGGATCGTTTGTTCCCGAGCAGTACTTC. As protein: CASSQIAGSFVPEQYF. The rearrangement uses TRBV6-6 and TRBJ2-7, with TRBD2 matching 8 bases. The CDR3 extends over 16 amino acids. The ends lost 6 bases at V and 6 bases at J; junction bases unmatched: 16. Germline V gives CDR1 MNHNY, CDR2 SVGAGI (reference sequence).